Listed here is a single T cell receptor beta chain. Its antigen is unidentified. The CDR3 length is 17 residues. Germline CDR1 is SGDLS and CDR2 is YYNGEE. The ends lost 4 bases at V and 0 bases at J; junction bases unmatched: 12. Here immunoSEQ multiplex PCR was the method, and the copy in TCRdb shows in-frame clones only, minus some. In the table there are around 72,000 clones, more than 80% of which are singletons. This specimen belongs to a study of siplizumab effects on memory and regulatory T cells. Study-wide points: Mappable CD4+ clones that were alloreactive averaged about 63% Treg-derived with siplizumab versus around 25% in controls. Only a minority of proliferating CD4+ or CD8+ clones had an assignable naive or memory phenotype, with roughly 75-95% lacking one.

Sequenced material: CD8+ T cells sorted from blood. This TCR derives from a human donor in good health. The chain employs TRBV9 and TRBJ2-7; TRBD1 matches 8 bases. The CDR3 reads CASSLVQGAPFSYEQYF. The CDR3 bases are TGTGCCAGCAGCCTTGTTCAGGGGGCCCCCTTCTCCTACGAGCAGTACTTC.